This TCR beta chain was identified in a study of CD8 T cells in Susac syndrome. Whole-study results and caveats: Acknowledgment was made by the study that its TCR sequencing and HLA analysis involved a relatively small number of individuals.

This CDR3 has 13 residues. V was clipped by 2 bases and J by 0 bases, with 4 bases between them. TCR beta was sequenced from blood CD8+ and CD4+ T cells. FACS enriched CD8+ TEMRA cells, while bulk CD8+ and CD4+ were negatively isolated. This clonotype has only one observation. Its specificity is not known. RNA amounts of 0.5 to 1 ug underwent reverse transcription with random hexamers. Amplification of TCR beta CDR3 used immunoSEQ multiplex PCR across 54 Vbeta and 13 Jbeta. TCRdb passed the immunoSEQ multiplex PCR reads through MiXCR, listing each CDR3 protein once. This table has about 25,000 distinct CDR3 sequences, 94% appearing once.

The J gene is TRBJ1-2, the V gene TRBV12-3 or TRBV12-4, with D unclear. The sample consisted of CD8+ T cells from PBMCs. The sequence came from a human donor in good health. CDR3 sequence reads: CASSLSSNYGYTF. As DNA, the CDR3 is TGTGCCAGCAGTTTAAGCTCTAACTATGGCTACACCTTC.